These 8 T cell receptor beta chains originate from one sample sequenced in a study of T cell repertoires in cytomegalovirus infection. TCRdb re-derived calls from the reads in MiXCR, one entry per CDR3 protein. The table includes fewer than 250,000 distinct CDR3 sequences, over 20% detected once. Sequenced sample: CD8+ T cells from PBMCs. These receptors came from a human donor in good health (CMV status not recorded). Some clones in this sample may be carry-over from other donors' samples.

In its sample, this clonotype was seen many times. CDR3 region: CASGQMNTEAFF. CDR3 sequence (DNA): TGTGCCAGCGGACAGATGAACACTGAAGCTTTCTTT. The gene calls are TRBV7-2 and TRBJ1-1, with TRBD1 as a possible D gene (6 bases). This CDR3 is built from 12 residues. The ends were cut back, 8 bases at V and 0 bases at J, with 7 bases in the middle. Germline CDR1 reads SGHTA; CDR2 reads FQGNSA. Based on the CDR3 plus reference TRBV7-2 and TRBJ1-1, the full variable domain is GAGVSQSPSNKVTEKGKDVELRCDPISGHTALYWYRQSLGQGLEFLIYFQGNSAPDKSGLPSDRFSAERTGGSVSTLTIQRTQQEDSAVYLCASGQMNTEAFFGQGTRLTVV.

Concerning this clonotype itself: This may come from a read error, since a much larger clone is one base off. V and J are TRBV28 and TRBJ2-1, with a weak D call TRBD1 (7 bases). Germline-derived CDR1 and CDR2 are MDHEN and SYDVKM. This CDR3 comprises 15 residues. V lost 7 bases and J lost 4, with 17 bases in between. The CDR3 loop reads CASNTFQGGYNEQFF. The DNA of the CDR3 is TGTGCCAGCAACACGTTTCAGGGGGGATACAATGAGCAGTTCTTC.

The V and J genes are TRBV2 and TRBJ2-1; 12 positions agree with TRBD2. V was pared by 5 bases and J by 0 bases, with 5 bases of the junction left unmatched. There are 17 residues in the CDR3. Germline assignment: CDR1 SNHLY and CDR2 FYNNEI. The CDR3: CASSTGLAGISYNEQFF. In nucleotides, the CDR3 is TGTGCCAGCAGTACGGGACTAGCGGGTATCTCCTACAATGAGCAGTTCTTC.

The rearrangement joins TRBV20-1 to TRBJ1-1; D may be TRBD1 (5 bases). V was cut by 0 bases and J by 1 base, with 15 bases left in between. Per germline, CDR1 DFQATT and CDR2 SNEGSKA (reference sequence). The CDR3 spans 16 residues. Here the CDR3 DNA reads TGCAGTGCTAGAGAACGGATCAGGGATACGAACACTGAAGCTTTCTTT. This sequence encodes CSARERIRDTNTEAFF.

This clonotype was detected only a few times. This chain uses TRBV7-2 with TRBJ2-7, with 11 bases lining up with TRBD2. CDR3 length: 15 residues. CDR1 and CDR2 from the germline V gene are SGHTA and FQGNSA. V lost 5 bases and J lost 7; bases outside the gene matches: 10. CDR3 in amino acids: CASSPVPGLAEEQYF. The DNA of the CDR3 is TGTGCCAGCAGCCCCGTACCGGGACTAGCGGAAGAGCAGTACTTC.

On this clonotype itself: Without the conserved terminal phenylalanine or tryptophan, this CDR3 likely stems from a read error. The chain combines TRBV7-4 with TRBJ2-7; 7 bases are shared with TRBD2. CDR1 is SGHVT, CDR2 SQSDAQ, per germline. The length of the CDR3 is 14 residues. V was pared by 7 bases and J by 2 bases, with 8 bases of the junction left unmatched. The CDR3 loop reads CASTPPSGPYEQYS. CDR3 DNA sequence: TGTGCCAGCACCCCCCCTAGCGGTCCCTACGAGCAGTACTCC.

Ten or more counts support this clonotype. J is TRBJ1-2 and V is TRBV5-5, with D tentatively TRBD1 (6 bases). The CDR3 runs 15 residues. The V end lost 2 bases, the J end lost 3 bases, and 14 bases lay between the germline ends. Germline lookup yields CDR1 SGHKS and CDR2 YYEKEE (reference sequence). CDR3 coding DNA: TGTGCCAGCAGCTTACTCGGGGAGGGGGACTATGGCTACACCTTC. Translating it yields CASSLLGEGDYGYTF. Drawing the rest from reference TRBV5-5 and TRBJ1-2, the complete variable domain is DAGVTQSPTHLIKTRGQQVTLRCSPISGHKSVSWYQQVLGQGPQFIFQYYEKEERGRGNFPDRFSARQFPNYSSELNVNALLLGDSALYLCASSLLGEGDYGYTFGSGTRLTVV.

This clonotype was seen a few times. The V and J genes are TRBV11-2 and TRBJ2-3, with 10 bases fitting TRBD1. Germline trimming cut 7 bases from V and 6 bases from J; bases unmatched to any gene: 10. Germline assignment: CDR1 SGHAT and CDR2 FQNNGV. The CDR3 consists of 15 residues. Written as DNA, the CDR3 is TGTGCCAGCAACTGGGACAGGGGCGGTTCGGATACGCAGTATTTT. Translation gives CASNWDRGGSDTQYF.